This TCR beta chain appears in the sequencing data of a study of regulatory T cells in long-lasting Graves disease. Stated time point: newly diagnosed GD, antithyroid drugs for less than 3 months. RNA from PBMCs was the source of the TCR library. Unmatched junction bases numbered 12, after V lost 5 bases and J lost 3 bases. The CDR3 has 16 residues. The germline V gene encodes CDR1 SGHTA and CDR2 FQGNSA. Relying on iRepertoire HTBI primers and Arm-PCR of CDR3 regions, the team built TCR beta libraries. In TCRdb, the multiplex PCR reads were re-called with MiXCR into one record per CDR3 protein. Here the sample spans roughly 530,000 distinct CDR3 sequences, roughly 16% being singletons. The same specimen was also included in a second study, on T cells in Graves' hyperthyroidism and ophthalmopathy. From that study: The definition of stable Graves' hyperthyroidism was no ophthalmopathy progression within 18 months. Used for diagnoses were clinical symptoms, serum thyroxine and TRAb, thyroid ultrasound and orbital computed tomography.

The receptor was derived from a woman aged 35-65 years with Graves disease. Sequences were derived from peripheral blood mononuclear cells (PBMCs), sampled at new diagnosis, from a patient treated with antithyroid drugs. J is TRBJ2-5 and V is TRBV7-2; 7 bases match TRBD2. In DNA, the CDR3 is TGTGCCAGCAGCCCCCAGAGCGGGGTTAGGGAAGAGACCCAGTACTTC. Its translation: CASSPQSGVREETQYF.